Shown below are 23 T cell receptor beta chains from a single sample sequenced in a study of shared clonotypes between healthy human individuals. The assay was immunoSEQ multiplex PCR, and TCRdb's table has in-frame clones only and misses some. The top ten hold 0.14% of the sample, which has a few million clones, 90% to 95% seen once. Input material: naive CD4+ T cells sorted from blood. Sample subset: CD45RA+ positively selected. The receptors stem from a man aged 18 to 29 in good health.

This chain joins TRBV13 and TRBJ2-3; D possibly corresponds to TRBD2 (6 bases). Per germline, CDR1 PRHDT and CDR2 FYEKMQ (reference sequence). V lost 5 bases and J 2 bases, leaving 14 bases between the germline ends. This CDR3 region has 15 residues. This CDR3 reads CASSSRLVLTDTQYF. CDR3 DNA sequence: TGTGCCAGCAGCAGTCGACTAGTCCTCACAGATACGCAGTATTTT.

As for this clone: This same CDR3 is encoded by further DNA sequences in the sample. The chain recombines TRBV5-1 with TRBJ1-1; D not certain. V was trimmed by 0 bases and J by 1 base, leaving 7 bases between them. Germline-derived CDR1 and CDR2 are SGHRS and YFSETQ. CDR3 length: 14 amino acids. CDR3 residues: CASSLARGNTEAFF. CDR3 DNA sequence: TGCGCCAGCAGCTTGGCGCGGGGGAACACTGAAGCTTTCTTT. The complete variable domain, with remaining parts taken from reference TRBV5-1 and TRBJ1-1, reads KAGVTQTPRYLIKTRGQQVTLSCSPISGHRSVSWYQQTPGQGLQFLFEYFSETQRNKGNFPGRFSGRQFSNSRSEMNVSTLELGDSALYLCASSLARGNTEAFFGQGTRLTVV.

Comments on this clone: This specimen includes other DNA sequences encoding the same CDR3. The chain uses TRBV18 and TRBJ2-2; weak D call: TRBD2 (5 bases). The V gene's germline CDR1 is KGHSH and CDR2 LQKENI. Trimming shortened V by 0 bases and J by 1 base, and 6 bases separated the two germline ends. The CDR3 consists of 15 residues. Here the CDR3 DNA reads TGTGCCAGCTCACCACCAGGGAGGAACACCGGGGAGCTGTTTTTT. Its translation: CASSPPGRNTGELFF.

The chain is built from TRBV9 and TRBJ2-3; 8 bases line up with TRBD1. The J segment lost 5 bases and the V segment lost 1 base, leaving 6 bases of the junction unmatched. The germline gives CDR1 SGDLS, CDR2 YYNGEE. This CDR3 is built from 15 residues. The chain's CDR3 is CASSVRTGTEDTQYF. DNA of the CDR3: TGTGCCAGCAGCGTAAGGACAGGGACAGAAGATACGCAGTATTTT.

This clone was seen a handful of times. The CDR3 region is CASSEGSRGNQPQHF. In nucleotides, the CDR3 is TGTGCCAGCAGTGAGGGGTCCCGAGGCAATCAGCCCCAGCATTTT. The chain joins TRBV2 to TRBJ1-5; no firm D call. Trimming stripped 3 bases from V and 2 bases from J, with 11 bases between. Germline V gene sequence: CDR1 SNHLY, CDR2 FYNNEI. This CDR3 is built from 15 residues.

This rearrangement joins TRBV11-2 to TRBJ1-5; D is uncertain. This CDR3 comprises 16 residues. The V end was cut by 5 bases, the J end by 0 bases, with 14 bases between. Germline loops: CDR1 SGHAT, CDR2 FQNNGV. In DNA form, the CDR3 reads TGTGCCAGCAGCCCCCGGGCGGGCAGTAGCAATCAGCCCCAGCATTTT. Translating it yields CASSPRAGSSNQPQHF.

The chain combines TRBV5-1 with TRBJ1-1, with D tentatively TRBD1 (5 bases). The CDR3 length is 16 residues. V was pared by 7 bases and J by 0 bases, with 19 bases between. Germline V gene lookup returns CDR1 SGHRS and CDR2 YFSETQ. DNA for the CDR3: TGCGCCAGCGGCCGGGACGGAGGAGTCATGAACACTGAAGCTTTCTTT. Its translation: CASGRDGGVMNTEAFF.

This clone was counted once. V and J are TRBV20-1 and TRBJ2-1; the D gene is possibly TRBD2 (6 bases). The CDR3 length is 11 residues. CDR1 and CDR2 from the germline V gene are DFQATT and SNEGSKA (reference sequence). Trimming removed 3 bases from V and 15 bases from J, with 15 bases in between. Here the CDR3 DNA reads TGCAGTGCTAGTGGAGCCTTGGGGGGGTTCTTC. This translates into CSASGALGGFF.

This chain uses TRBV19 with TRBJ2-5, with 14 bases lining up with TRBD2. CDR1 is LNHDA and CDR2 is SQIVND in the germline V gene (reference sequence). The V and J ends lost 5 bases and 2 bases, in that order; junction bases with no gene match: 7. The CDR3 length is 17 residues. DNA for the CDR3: TGTGCCAGTAGTTTCTCCGGGACTAGCGGGGGACAAGAGACCCAGTACTTC. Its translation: CASSFSGTSGGQETQYF.

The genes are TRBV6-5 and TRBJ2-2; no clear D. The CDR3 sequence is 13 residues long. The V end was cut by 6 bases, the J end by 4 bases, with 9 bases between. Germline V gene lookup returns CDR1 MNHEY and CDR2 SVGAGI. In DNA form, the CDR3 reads TGTGCCAGCAGAGAAGGGATCACCGGGGAGCTGTTTTTT. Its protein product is CASREGITGELFF.

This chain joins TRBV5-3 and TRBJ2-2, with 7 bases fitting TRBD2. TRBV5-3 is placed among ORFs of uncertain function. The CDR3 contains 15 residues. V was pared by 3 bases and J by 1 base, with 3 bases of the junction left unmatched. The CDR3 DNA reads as TGTGCCAGAAGCTATGAGCGGGAGAACACCGGGGAGCTGTTTTTT. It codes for CARSYERENTGELFF.

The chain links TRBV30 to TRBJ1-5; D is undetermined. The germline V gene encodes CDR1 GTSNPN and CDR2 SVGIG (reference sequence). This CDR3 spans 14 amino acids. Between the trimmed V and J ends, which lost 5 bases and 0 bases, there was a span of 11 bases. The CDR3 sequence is CAWQPADSNQPQHF. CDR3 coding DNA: TGTGCCTGGCAACCAGCAGATAGCAATCAGCCCCAGCATTTT.

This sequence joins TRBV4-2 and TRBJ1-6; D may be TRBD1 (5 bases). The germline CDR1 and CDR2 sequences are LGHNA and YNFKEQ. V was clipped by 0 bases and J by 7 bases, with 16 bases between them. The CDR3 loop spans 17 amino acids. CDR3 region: CASSQDPYTGLNSPLHF. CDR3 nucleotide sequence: TGTGCCAGCAGCCAAGATCCCTACACGGGACTGAATTCACCCCTCCACTTT.

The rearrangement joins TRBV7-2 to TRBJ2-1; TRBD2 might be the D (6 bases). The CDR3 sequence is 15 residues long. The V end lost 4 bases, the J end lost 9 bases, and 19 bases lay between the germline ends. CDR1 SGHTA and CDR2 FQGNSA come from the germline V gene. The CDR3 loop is CASSSSGTLIVEQFF. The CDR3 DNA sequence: TGTGCCAGCAGCTCGTCCGGGACTTTAATCGTTGAGCAGTTCTTC.

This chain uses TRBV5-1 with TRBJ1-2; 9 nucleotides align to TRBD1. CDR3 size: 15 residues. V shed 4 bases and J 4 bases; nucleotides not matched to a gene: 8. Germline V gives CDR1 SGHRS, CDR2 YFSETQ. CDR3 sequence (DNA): TGCGCCAGCAGCCCTGAACAGGGGGCCCTCTATGGCTACACCTTC. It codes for CASSPEQGALYGYTF.

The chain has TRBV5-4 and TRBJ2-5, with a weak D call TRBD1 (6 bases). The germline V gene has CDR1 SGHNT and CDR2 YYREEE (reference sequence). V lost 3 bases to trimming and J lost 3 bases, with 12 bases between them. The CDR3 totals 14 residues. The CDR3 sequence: CASSSTDRKETQYF. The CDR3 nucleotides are TGTGCCAGCAGCTCGACGGACAGAAAAGAGACCCAGTACTTC.

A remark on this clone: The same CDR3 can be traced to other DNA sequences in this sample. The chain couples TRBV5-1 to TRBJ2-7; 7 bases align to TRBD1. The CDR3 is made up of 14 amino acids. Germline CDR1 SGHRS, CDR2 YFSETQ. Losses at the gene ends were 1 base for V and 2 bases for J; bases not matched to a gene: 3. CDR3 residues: CASSLRQGAYEQYF. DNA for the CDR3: TGCGCCAGCAGCTTGCGCCAGGGGGCCTACGAGCAGTACTTC.

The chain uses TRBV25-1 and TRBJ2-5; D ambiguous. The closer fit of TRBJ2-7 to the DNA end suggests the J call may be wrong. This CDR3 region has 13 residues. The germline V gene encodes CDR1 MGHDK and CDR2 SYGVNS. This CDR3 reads CASTGVPLHEQYF. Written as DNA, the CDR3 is TGTGCCAGCACTGGGGTTCCCCTCCACGAGCAGTACTTC.

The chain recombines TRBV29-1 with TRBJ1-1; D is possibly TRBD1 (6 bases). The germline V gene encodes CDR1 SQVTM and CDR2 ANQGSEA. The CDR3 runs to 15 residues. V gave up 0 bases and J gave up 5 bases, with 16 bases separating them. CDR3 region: CSVEDGRGRRTEAFF. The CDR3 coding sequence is TGCAGCGTTGAAGACGGGCGGGGGCGACGGACTGAAGCTTTCTTT.

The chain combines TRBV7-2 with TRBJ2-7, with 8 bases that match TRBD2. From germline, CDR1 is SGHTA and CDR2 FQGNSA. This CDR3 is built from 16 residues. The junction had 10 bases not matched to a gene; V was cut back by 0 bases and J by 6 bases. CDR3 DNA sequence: TGTGCCAGCAGCTTAGCCGTTCTAGCGGGTCCGGGCGAGCAGTACTTC. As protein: CASSLAVLAGPGEQYF.

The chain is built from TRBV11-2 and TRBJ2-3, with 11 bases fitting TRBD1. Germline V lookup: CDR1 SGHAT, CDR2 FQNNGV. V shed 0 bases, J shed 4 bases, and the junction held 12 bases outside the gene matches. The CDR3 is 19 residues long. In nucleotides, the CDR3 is TGTGCCAGCAGCTTAGATCTATTTTCTTGGGACAGGGGGTCAGATACGCAGTATTTT. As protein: CASSLDLFSWDRGSDTQYF.

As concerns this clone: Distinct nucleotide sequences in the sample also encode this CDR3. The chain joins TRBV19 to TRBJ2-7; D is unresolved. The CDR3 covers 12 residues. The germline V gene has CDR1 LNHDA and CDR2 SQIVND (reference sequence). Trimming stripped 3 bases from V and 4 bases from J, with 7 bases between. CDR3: CASSIGGYEQYF. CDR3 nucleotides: TGTGCCAGTAGTATTGGCGGTTACGAGCAGTACTTC.

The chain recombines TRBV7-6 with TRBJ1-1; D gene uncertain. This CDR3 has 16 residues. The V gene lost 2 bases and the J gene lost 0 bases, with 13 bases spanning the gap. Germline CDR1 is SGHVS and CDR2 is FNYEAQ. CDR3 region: CASSLYLPTLNTEAFF. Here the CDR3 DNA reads TGTGCCAGCAGCTTATATCTCCCGACTCTGAACACTGAAGCTTTCTTT.